This T cell receptor (beta chain) was identified in a study of cytomegalovirus exposure and HLA in healthy donors. The data were produced by immunoSEQ multiplex PCR, yet TCRdb's version contains in-frame clones alone and is incomplete. The sample gives a few hundred thousand clones, around 87% of which show up once; 0.35% to 0.4% is in the top ten. The donors were part of the validation cohort of 120 subjects. That cohort was separate from the first cohort, which comprised several hundred subjects. The V end lost 6 bases, the J end lost 6 bases, and 10 bases lay between the germline ends. This CDR3 comprises 12 residues. CDR1 and CDR2 from the germline V gene are MNHEY and SVGAGI. Study-wide results and limits: There were some public TCRs occurring in many donors, but most TCR sequences were rare. Per published reports, the classifier diagnosed cytomegalovirus status with high specificity and sensitivity.

This clone has only a few counts. Its antigen remains unidentified. This clonotype originated in a woman under 30 in good health and CMV-seronegative. The sample taken for sequencing was PBMCs. J is TRBJ2-3 and V is TRBV6-5; tentatively, D is TRBD1 (6 bases). The CDR3 region is CASSQGPDTQYF. In nucleotides, the CDR3 is TGTGCCAGCAGCCAGGGGCCGGATACGCAGTATTTT.